The 12 T cell receptor beta chains in this list originate from one sample, sequenced in a study of STAT5B mutations in CD4+ large granular lymphocyte leukemia (dated by TCRdb to the early 2020s). The library relied on the immunoSEQ multiplex PCR assay. The immuneACCESS repertoire file appears here via TCRdb, limited to in-frame rearrangements. These files lack a portion of the clones; in checked studies, under half of the deficit traces to unresolved V genes, and the cause of the others is not known. Recorded for this sample are tens of thousands of clones; about 86% of them occurred a single time. The ten largest clones take up 2.5% to 3% of the sample. Sequencing was performed on CD4+ T cells from blood buffy coats. The origin of the receptors is a human donor in good health.

This clone was detected a few times. This rearrangement joins TRBV5-1 to TRBJ2-3, with a possible D match to TRBD1 (5 bases). The V gene lost 2 bases and the J gene lost 1 base, with 5 bases spanning the gap. Per the germline V gene, CDR1 is SGHRS and CDR2 is YFSETQ. The CDR3 totals 13 residues. The CDR3 reads CASSLQGTDTQYF. In DNA, the CDR3 is TGCGCCAGCAGCTTACAGGGCACAGATACGCAGTATTTT.

The chain joins TRBV5-1 to TRBJ2-3, with a tentative D call TRBD1 (5 bases). Germline CDR1 is SGHRS and CDR2 is YFSETQ. V lost 4 bases, J lost 0 bases, and 15 bases lay in between. The CDR3 consists of 16 residues. The DNA for the CDR3 is TGCGCCAGCAGCAGAGACAGCTTTACTAGCACAGATACGCAGTATTTT. Amino acid sequence: CASSRDSFTSTDTQYF.

CDR3 coding DNA: TGCGCCAGCAGCCACGGACAGGGGGCCTACAATGAGCAGTTCTTC. Encoded protein: CASSHGQGAYNEQFF. The V and J genes are TRBV5-1 and TRBJ2-1; the match to TRBD1 covers 10 bases. J was trimmed by 2 bases and V by 4 bases; bases with no gene match: 3. The CDR3 covers 15 residues. From germline, CDR1 is SGHRS and CDR2 YFSETQ.

The V and J genes are TRBV25-1 and TRBJ2-1; 8 bases agree with TRBD2. V lost 3 bases to trimming and J lost 7 bases; unmatched junction nucleotides: 8. The CDR3 is made up of 15 amino acids. Germline V gives CDR1 MGHDK, CDR2 SYGVNS. The CDR3 nucleotides read TGTGCCAGCAGTGACGTCACTAGCGGATGGAATGAGCAGTTCTTC. Amino acids: CASSDVTSGWNEQFF.

CDR3 sequence (DNA): TGTGCCAGCAGTCACCTAGCGAGCTCCTACGAGCAGTACTTC. Encoded protein: CASSHLASSYEQYF. V gene TRBV27 combines with J gene TRBJ2-7; a weak D match, TRBD2 (6 bases). The CDR3 spans 14 residues. Germline loops: CDR1 MNHEY, CDR2 SMNVEV (reference sequence). V lost 5 bases, J lost 0 bases, and 11 bases lay in between.

This chain joins TRBV5-6 and TRBJ2-2; 8 nucleotides match TRBD1. The J segment lost 6 bases and the V segment lost 0 bases, leaving 4 bases of the junction unmatched. The germline V gene encodes CDR1 SGHDT and CDR2 YYEEEE. This CDR3 comprises 15 residues. The CDR3 nucleotides are TGTGCCAGCAGCTTGGTGACAGGGGTGGCCGGGGAGCTGTTTTTT. It encodes CASSLVTGVAGELFF. The full variable domain, in which reference TRBV5-6 and TRBJ2-2 provide the parts outside the CDR3, is DAGVTQSPTHLIKTRGQQVTLRCSPKSGHDTVSWYQQALGQGPQFIFQYYEEEERQRGNFPDRFSGHQFPNYSSELNVNALLLGDSALYLCASSLVTGVAGELFFGEGSRLTVL.

The chain is built from TRBV28 and TRBJ1-1, with 9 positions matching TRBD1. CDR3 size: 14 residues. V was clipped by 6 bases and J by 5 bases; unmatched bases: 7. The germline V gene has CDR1 MDHEN and CDR2 SYDVKM. CDR3 region: CASSDRDRDTEAFF. The CDR3 coding sequence is TGTGCCAGCAGCGACCGGGACAGGGATACTGAAGCTTTCTTT.

V is TRBV13 and J is TRBJ2-1, with 8 bases fitting TRBD2. The CDR3 contains 15 residues. Trimming cost V 3 bases and J 6 bases; bases outside gene matches: 7. Germline CDR1 and CDR2: PRHDT and FYEKMQ (reference sequence). In nucleotides, the CDR3 is TGTGCCAGCAGCTTGGCCAGCGGGAGACTCAATGAGCAGTTCTTC. Its protein product is CASSLASGRLNEQFF. The full variable domain, completed using reference TRBV13 and TRBJ2-1, is AAGVIQSPRHLIKEKRETATLKCYPIPRHDTVYWYQQGPGQDPQFLISFYEKMQSDKGSIPDRFSAQQFSDYHSELNMSSLELGDSALYFCASSLASGRLNEQFFGPGTRLTVL.

The chain combines TRBV7-9 with TRBJ2-1; weak D call: TRBD2 (6 bases). CDR1 and CDR2 from the germline V gene are SEHNR and FQNEAQ (reference sequence). The ends were cut back, 6 bases at V and 8 bases at J, with 14 bases in the middle. The CDR3 totals 13 residues. This CDR3 is CASSPLGGYEQFF. CDR3 DNA sequence: TGTGCCAGCAGTCCATTGGGGGGATATGAGCAGTTCTTC.

Written as DNA, the CDR3 is TGTGCCAGCAGTCTCCTCGGACAGGGGAGGTCTGAAGCTTTCTTT. Amino acid sequence: CASSLLGQGRSEAFF. The rearrangement uses TRBV27 and TRBJ1-1; 9 nucleotides align to TRBD1. Trimming cost V 5 bases and J 6 bases; bases outside gene matches: 10. Germline V gives CDR1 MNHEY, CDR2 SMNVEV (reference sequence). The CDR3 has 15 amino acids.

The chain is built from TRBV4-1 and TRBJ1-5; no clear D. Germline V gene lookup returns CDR1 MGHRA and CDR2 YSYEKL. V was cut by 0 bases and J by 2 bases, with 11 bases left in between. CDR3 length: 16 residues. This chain's CDR3 is CASSQDGGLGNQPQHF. The CDR3, as DNA: TGCGCCAGCAGCCAAGATGGAGGTCTCGGCAATCAGCCCCAGCATTTT.

The chain uses TRBV4-3 and TRBJ2-7; 8 positions match TRBD1. Germline V gene sequence: CDR1 LGHNA, CDR2 YSLEER. This CDR3 region has 15 residues. V was clipped by 5 bases and J by 4 bases; unmatched bases: 10. The CDR3 sequence: CASSLKRTGTYEQYF. The CDR3 DNA follows: TGCGCCAGCAGCTTGAAGAGGACAGGGACTTACGAGCAGTACTTC.